There are a few counts of the clone carrying this T cell receptor (beta chain). The CDR3 is 12 amino acids. The germline V and J ends were trimmed by 3 bases and 1 base, with 3 bases remaining between them. Germline V gene lookup returns CDR1 DFQATT and CDR2 SNEGSKA (reference sequence). This sample was taken from a study of spatial heterogeneity in lung cancer. Study summary: Within raw reads, each unique TCR and UMI combination appeared on average more than ten times.

TCRdb analysed the 5' RACE reads with MiXCR anew, one entry per CDR3 protein. This table holds fewer than 45,000 distinct CDR3 sequences, approximately 6.8% found once. The time point here: sample taken at primary tumor resection. Whole RNA was taken from tumor, nontumor lung or frozen PBMC; it was then sequenced unsorted. The TCR comes from a female donor with early-stage non-small cell lung cancer. Sequenced here: PBMCs, sampled at surgery. The gene calls are TRBV20-1 and TRBJ2-2; D is ambiguous. CDR3: CSASRNTGELFF. The CDR3 nucleotides are TGCAGTGCTAGTCGGAACACCGGGGAGCTGTTTTTT.